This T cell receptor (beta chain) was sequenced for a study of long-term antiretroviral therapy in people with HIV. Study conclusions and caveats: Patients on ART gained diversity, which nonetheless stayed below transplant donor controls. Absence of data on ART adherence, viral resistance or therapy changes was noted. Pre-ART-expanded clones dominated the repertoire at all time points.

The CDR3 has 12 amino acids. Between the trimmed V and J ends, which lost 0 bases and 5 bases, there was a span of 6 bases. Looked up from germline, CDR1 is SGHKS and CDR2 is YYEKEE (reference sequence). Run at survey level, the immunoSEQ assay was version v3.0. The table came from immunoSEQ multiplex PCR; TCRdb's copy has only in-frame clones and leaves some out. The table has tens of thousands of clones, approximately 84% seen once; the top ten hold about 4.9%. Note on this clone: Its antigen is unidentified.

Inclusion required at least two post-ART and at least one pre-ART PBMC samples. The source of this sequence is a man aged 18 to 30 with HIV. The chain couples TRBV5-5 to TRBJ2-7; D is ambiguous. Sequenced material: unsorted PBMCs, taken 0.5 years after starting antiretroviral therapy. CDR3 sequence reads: CASSLVVDEQYF. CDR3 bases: TGTGCCAGCAGCTTGGTCGTTGACGAGCAGTACTTC.